Listed here is a single T cell receptor beta chain. The antigen remains unidentified. V gave up 1 base and J gave up 7 bases, with 4 bases separating them. Looked up from germline, CDR1 is SEHNR and CDR2 is FQNEAQ (reference sequence). The CDR3 is 11 amino acids. The data stem from a study of blood T cells in healthy people across ages. Broader study findings: No conclusive comparison of naive versus antigen-experienced cells was possible with unsorted PBMCs.

With a J-beta primer mix and a sample-barcoded 5' primer, a second PCR ran about 7 to 12 cycles. MiXCR, run by TCRdb on the 5' RACE reads, gives a single entry per CDR3 protein. The profile shows about 1.7 million distinct CDR3 sequences, over 25% of them singletons. This clonotype originated in a woman aged 25 to 39 in good health. The sample comprised blood. The chain combines TRBV7-9 with TRBJ1-1; D ambiguous. CDR3 protein: CASSLVNEAFF. The CDR3 nucleotides are TGTGCCAGCAGCTTAGTCAATGAAGCTTTCTTT.